This entry features one T cell receptor (beta chain) sequence. What it binds is not known. The source of the sample is a study of graft-versus-host responses after intestinal transplantation. Study-level background: Every recipient had anti-thymocyte globulin induction and about three years of tacrolimus plus steroids. Study findings and constraints: An association linked early post-transplant HvG declines with peak circulating GvH clone levels.

The CDR3 spans 13 residues. The V end was cut by 7 bases, the J end by 4 bases, with 13 bases between. Germline loops: CDR1 SNHLY, CDR2 FYNNEI. Clones were sequenced by immunoSEQ multiplex PCR, and TCRdb holds only the in-frame ones, with some missing. The sample contains about 85,000 clones, around 86% of which appear only once. The sequences come from unstimulated CD8+ T cells sorted from spleen or lymph node cells, collected before intestinal transplant. The clonotype comes from a human donor who received an intestinal transplant. This sequence joins TRBV2 and TRBJ1-2; tentatively, D is TRBD1 (6 bases). CDR3 protein: CASMTGSLYGYTF. The CDR3 coding sequence is TGTGCCAGCATGACAGGTTCCCTCTATGGCTACACCTTC. Together with reference TRBV2 and TRBJ1-2, the CDR3 gives the full variable domain: EPEVTQTPSHQVTQMGQEVILRCVPISNHLYFYWYRQILGQKVEFLVSFYNNEISEKSEIFDDQFSVERPDGSNFTLKIRSTKLEDSAMYFCASMTGSLYGYTFGSGTRLTVV.